Each of the 5 T cell receptor beta chains below was sequenced from the same sample in a study of blood T cell repertoires in COVID-19. Libraries were prepared by immunoSEQ multiplex PCR; TCRdb keeps only in-frame clonotypes and omits some of them. The sample shows approximately 300,000 clones, roughly nine tenths of them seen only once. What was sequenced was PBMCs or T cells enriched from blood (not recorded which). These receptors all stem from a woman in her thirties who had been exposed to COVID-19.

The chain joins TRBV6-5 to TRBJ2-1; tentatively, D is TRBD2 (5 bases). CDR3 length: 12 amino acids. Trimming took off 0 bases at V and 13 bases at J, with 10 bases between the two ends. From germline, CDR1 is MNHEY and CDR2 SVGAGI. CDR3 nucleotides: TGTGCCAGCAGTTACTCACGGGGAGTCCAGTTCTTC. Amino acid sequence: CASSYSRGVQFF.

The gene calls are TRBV6-5 and TRBJ2-7; 8 bases map to TRBD2. Germline V gene lookup returns CDR1 MNHEY and CDR2 SVGAGI. Trimming at V came to 10 bases and at J to 4 bases, leaving 9 bases not matched to a gene. This CDR3 is built from 13 residues. Here the CDR3 DNA reads TGTGCCACGCGGGGGGTCGGGATTTACGAGCAGTACTTC. This sequence encodes CATRGVGIYEQYF.

To note about this clone: Other DNA sequences from this sample encode an identical CDR3 as well. CDR3 nucleotide sequence: TGCGCCAGCAGCTTGGACAGGGGATATGGCTACACCTTC. Protein product: CASSLDRGYGYTF. The chain uses TRBV5-1 and TRBJ1-2; 7 bases match TRBD1. With 0 bases clipped from V and 5 bases from J, the junction kept 1 base outside the gene matches. CDR1 SGHRS and CDR2 YFSETQ come from the germline V gene. The CDR3 covers 13 residues.

The J gene is TRBJ1-2, the V gene TRBV6-5; 7 nucleotides line up with TRBD1. V gave up 10 bases and J gave up 4 bases; unmatched junction bases: 15. There are 15 residues in the CDR3. CDR1 is MNHEY and CDR2 is SVGAGI in the germline V gene. Here the CDR3 DNA reads TGTGCCACTACGTCGCGACAGGGTTATGGCTATGGCTACACCTTC. Protein sequence: CATTSRQGYGYGYTF.

The CDR3 sequence: CASSPGQGGYDYTF. The CDR3, as DNA: TGTGCCAGCAGCCCCGGGCAGGGGGGTTACGACTACACCTTC. The genes are TRBV3-1 (or the pseudogene TRBV3-2) and TRBJ1-2, with 7 bases identical to TRBD1. The trim removed 4 bases at V and 10 bases at J, leaving 12 bases unmatched. The CDR3 loop spans 14 amino acids. Germline V lookup: CDR1 LGHDT, CDR2 YNNKEL (reference sequence).